These 5 T cell receptor beta chains share one sample of origin, sequenced in a study of read filtering for tumor transcriptome and immune sequencing. The library was built from 400 ng RNA with molecular barcoded adaptors for alpha/delta and beta/gamma chains. TCRdb ran MiXCR on the reads and lists one entry per CDR3 protein. The sample has tens of thousands of distinct CDR3 sequences, around 20% seen once. Sequenced material: a population of CD138-negative cells sorted from bone marrow. All receptors come from a donor older than 35 with multiple myeloma.

This clonotype was seen just once. The chain joins TRBV2 to TRBJ1-5; TRBD1 matches 10 bases. The ends lost 6 bases at V and 4 bases at J; junction bases unmatched: 9. Germline CDR1 SNHLY, CDR2 FYNNEI. The CDR3 loop spans 16 amino acids. The DNA of the CDR3 is TGTGCCAGCAGCCACCGTAGGACAGGGGGTAATCAGCCCCAGCATTTT. Translated, it gives CASSHRRTGGNQPQHF.

In this sample, this clonotype turned up a few times. V usage is TRBV20-1 and J usage is TRBJ2-5, with TRBD2 identical over 9 bases. V lost 5 bases, J lost 2 bases, and 6 bases stayed unmatched. This CDR3 spans 14 amino acids. Per the germline V gene, CDR1 is DFQATT and CDR2 is SNEGSKA (reference sequence). CDR3 in DNA: TGCAGTGCTGGGAGAGCGGGAGGTCAAGAGACCCAGTACTTC. It yields the protein CSAGRAGGQETQYF.

This sequence joins TRBV6-1 and TRBJ2-3; D is undetermined. The V end was cut by 4 bases, the J end by 2 bases, with 16 bases between. Germline assignment: CDR1 MNHNS and CDR2 SASEGT. This CDR3 comprises 16 residues. CDR3 DNA sequence: TGTGCCAGCAGTGTTGGTCGGGTCGGTTTCACAGATACGCAGTATTTT. This gives the protein CASSVGRVGFTDTQYF.

At least ten counts were recorded for this clonotype. The chain employs TRBV18 and TRBJ2-5; D gene ambiguous. CDR1 is KGHSH and CDR2 is LQKENI in the germline V gene. The CDR3 spans 15 residues. V lost 3 bases and J 5 bases, leaving 16 bases between the germline ends. CDR3 residues: CASSPLPPPRETQYF. Written as DNA, the CDR3 is TGTGCCAGCTCACCGCTCCCACCCCCCCGGGAGACCCAGTACTTC.

This clonotype showed up many times. V is TRBV5-1 and J is TRBJ2-4, with a possible D match to TRBD1 (6 bases). CDR1 is SGHRS and CDR2 is YFSETQ in the germline V gene. The CDR3 runs to 16 residues. V dropped 3 bases and J dropped 3 bases, with 16 bases sitting between them. CDR3 in DNA: TGCGCCAGCAGCTCCGGGACACGACCTTACAAAAACATTCAGTACTTC. Translated: CASSSGTRPYKNIQYF.